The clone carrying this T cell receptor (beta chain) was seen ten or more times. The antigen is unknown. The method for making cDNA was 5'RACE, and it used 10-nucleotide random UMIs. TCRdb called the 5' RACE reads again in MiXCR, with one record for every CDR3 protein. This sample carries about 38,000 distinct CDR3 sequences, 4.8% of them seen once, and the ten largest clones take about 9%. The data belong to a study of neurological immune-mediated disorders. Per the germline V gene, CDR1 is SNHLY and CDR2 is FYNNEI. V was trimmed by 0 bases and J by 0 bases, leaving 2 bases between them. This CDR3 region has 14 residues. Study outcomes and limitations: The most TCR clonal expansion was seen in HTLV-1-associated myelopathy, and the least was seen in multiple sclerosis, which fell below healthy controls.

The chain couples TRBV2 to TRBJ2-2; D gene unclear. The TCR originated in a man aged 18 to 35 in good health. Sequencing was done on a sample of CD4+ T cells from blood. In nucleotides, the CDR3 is TGTGCCAGCAGTGAAGCACCGAACACCGGGGAGCTGTTTTTT. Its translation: CASSEAPNTGELFF.